The sequence of this T cell receptor beta chain was determined in a study of regulatory T cells in long-lasting Graves disease (TCRdb year 2021). Regarding the research as a whole: Persistent Graves' disease was defined as persistently positive TSH receptor autoantibodies together with antithyroid drug treatment for over 5 years. Persistent Graves' disease patients in the clinical cohort had taken antithyroid drugs for roughly ten years on average. The study was conducted in China and was registered as a clinical trial. A total of around 35 samples underwent TCR sequencing, from roughly 13 patients with persistent Graves' disease and some 20 patients with newly diagnosed Graves' disease. Peripheral blood TCR sequencing and RNA sequencing compared persistent Graves' disease patients with newly diagnosed Graves' disease patients.

Summary of the overall study and its limitations: The study examined only peripheral blood because the primary lesion, thyroid tissue, could not be accessed. Preferential use of TRBV28, TRBJ1-2 and TRBJ2-5 was observed in persistent disease, whereas TRBV20-1 and TRBJ2-1 were favored in newly diagnosed disease. Only the TCR beta chain was sequenced and analyzed. Compared with newly diagnosed patients, persistent Graves' disease patients had lower TCR Shannon entropy and fewer highly expanded clones, which suggests clonal expansion. Persistent patients shared more public clonotypes among themselves (roughly 2,700) than newly diagnosed patients did (approximately 900). The authors noted that the small sample size was a limitation that may lower accuracy.

The label giving this sample's time point can be read as: persistent/refractory GD, antithyroid drugs over 5 years with positive TRAb. For both TCR sequencing and RNA sequencing, RNA was extracted from PBMCs in TRIzol. The diagnosis of Graves' disease was made according to American Thyroid Association guidelines. The patients came from an endocrinology department in Xi'an, China. Each patient gave approximately 10 milliliters of peripheral blood, collected in an EDTA anticoagulant tube. Ficoll Paque Plus density gradient separation was used to isolate PBMCs, and no additional T cell sorting was done. RNA quality was checked with an Agilent 2100 Bioanalyzer and agarose gel, and concentration with a NanoDrop 2000. This clonotype turned up a few times. Its antigen remains undetermined. No clone much larger than this one lies a single base away; base qualities are absent. Receptors were amplified or captured by multiplex PCR. The sequencer was an Illumina HiSeq 4000. CDR3 regions were amplified by Arm-PCR with iRepertoire HTBI primers to construct TCR beta libraries. Before sequencing, the PCR products went through gel purification. In the source study's methods: A total of fewer than 70 TRBV and some 15 TRBJ segments were identified across samples and were used for gene usage analysis of CDR3 amino acid clonotypes. COPE and FqMerger were used to merge filtered high-quality paired reads into contigs. Contigs were aligned with BLAST to IMGT TRBV, TRBD and TRBJ reference genes, and CDR3 was defined per IMGT. Any clonotype with a frequency above 0.1% was classified as a highly expanded clone. Shannon entropy served as the measure of repertoire diversity, while the Gini coefficient captured V-J evenness. Public clonotypes were defined as clonotypes shared by more than one individual. TCRdb itself trimmed the public reads at Q25 with fastp, ran MiXCR and retained productive beta chains. Here each entry gathers all rows of one CDR3 protein and keeps the most common genes and DNA. It is TCRdb's table, rather than the study itself, that gives the V and J calls and clone size. The sample records over 350,000 distinct CDR3 sequences, roughly 20% of which are singletons. Together, the top ten hold around 20% of the sample.

The CDR3 sequence holds 15 residues, the cysteine and phenylalanine included. Just the 45-base CDR3 DNA is kept, in frame starting at base 1. CDR1 and CDR2 are read off the germline V gene as SGDLS and YYNGEE. V is pared back by 3 bases and J by 2 bases, with 14 bases lying between the germline termini. The sequence joins TRBV9 to TRBJ2-5; the D gene is possibly TRBD2, with 5 bases matching. This TCR was recovered from a female donor with Graves disease. The material was peripheral blood mononuclear cells (PBMCs), obtained when the disease was refractory, from a patient treated with antithyroid drugs. The DNA reads as follows: TGTGCCAGCAGCGCCACCGGAGGTCTTCAAGAGACCCAGTACTTC. Translated, this is CASSATGGLQETQYF.